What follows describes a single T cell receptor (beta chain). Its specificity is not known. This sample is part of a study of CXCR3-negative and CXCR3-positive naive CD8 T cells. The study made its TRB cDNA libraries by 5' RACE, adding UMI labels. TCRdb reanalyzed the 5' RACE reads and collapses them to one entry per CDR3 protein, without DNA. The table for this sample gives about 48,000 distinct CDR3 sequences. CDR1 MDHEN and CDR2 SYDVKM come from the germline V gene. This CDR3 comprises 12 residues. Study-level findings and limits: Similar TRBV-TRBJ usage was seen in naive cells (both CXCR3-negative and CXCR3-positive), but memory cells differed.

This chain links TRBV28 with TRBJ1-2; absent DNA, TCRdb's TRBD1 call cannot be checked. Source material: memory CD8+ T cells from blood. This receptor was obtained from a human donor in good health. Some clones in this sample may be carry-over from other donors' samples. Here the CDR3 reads CASSPRSMGYTF.